The T cell receptor (beta chain) under discussion was sequenced for a study of regulatory T cells in long-lasting Graves disease. Notes on the study in general: Shared public clonotypes totalled approximately 3,000 in persistent patients, compared with about a thousand in new patients. Tissue studied was limited to peripheral blood, excluding thyroid tissue.

Per the germline V gene, CDR1 is SGHVS and CDR2 is FNYEAQ. This CDR3 region has 11 residues. Trimming cost V 4 bases and J 6 bases, with 6 bases left between them. Time point meaning: newly diagnosed GD, antithyroid drugs for less than 3 months. With RNA extracted from PBMCs as input, the TCR library was made. There are many counts of this clonotype. The target antigen is unknown. Libraries of TCR beta came from iRepertoire HTBI primers plus Arm-PCR of CDR3 regions. TCRdb independently ran MiXCR on the multiplex PCR reads; one entry per CDR3 protein. Here the sample spans about 370,000 distinct CDR3 sequences, around 15% being singletons.

The material was peripheral blood mononuclear cells (PBMCs), obtained at new diagnosis, from a patient treated with antithyroid drugs. This sequence originates from a female donor with Graves disease. This rearrangement joins TRBV7-6 to TRBJ1-1; no reliable D call. The CDR3 sequence: CASSSGAEAFF. The CDR3 bases are TGTGCCAGCAGCTCCGGAGCTGAAGCTTTCTTT. Combining the CDR3 with reference TRBV7-6 and TRBJ1-1 gives the whole variable domain GAGVSQSPRYKVTKRGQDVALRCDPISGHVSLYWYRQALGQGPEFLTYFNYEAQQDKSGLPNDRFSAERPEGSISTLTIQRTEQRDSAMYRCASSSGAEAFFGQGTRLTVV.